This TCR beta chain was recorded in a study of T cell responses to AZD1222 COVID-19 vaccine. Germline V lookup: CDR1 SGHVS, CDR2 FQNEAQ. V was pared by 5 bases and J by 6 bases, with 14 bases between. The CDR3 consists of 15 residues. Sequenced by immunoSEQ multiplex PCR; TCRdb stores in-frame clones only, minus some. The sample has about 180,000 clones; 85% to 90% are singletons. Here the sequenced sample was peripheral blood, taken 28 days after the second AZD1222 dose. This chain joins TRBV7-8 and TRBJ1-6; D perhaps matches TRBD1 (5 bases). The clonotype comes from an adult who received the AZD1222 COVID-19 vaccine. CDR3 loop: CASSRDSNGNSPLHF. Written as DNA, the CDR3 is TGTGCCAGCAGCAGGGACTCGAACGGTAATTCACCCCTCCACTTT.